A selection of T cell receptor beta chains follows, all from one sample in a study of blood T cell repertoires in COVID-19. Assay used: immunoSEQ multiplex PCR; TCRdb lists only in-frame clones, some missing. The sample holds 50,000 to 65,000 clones, roughly 86% seen once. Sample: peripheral blood. The receptors come from a man in his fifties with active COVID-19. The CDR3 runs from the conserved cysteine through the conserved F or W. The D gene is left open where the match is weak.

v_gene: TRBV6-6
j_gene: TRBJ2-7
d_gene: TRBD1
CDR3aa: CASSLTGTGFYEQYF

v_gene: TRBV5-6
j_gene: TRBJ1-1
d_gene: NA
CDR3aa: CASSLILRGATHTEAFF

v_gene: TRBV7-9
j_gene: TRBJ2-3
d_gene: NA
CDR3aa: CASSFSGASTDTQYF

v_gene: TRBV6-6
j_gene: TRBJ1-4
d_gene: TRBD1
CDR3aa: CASSTRRDSRNEKLFF

v_gene: TRBV3-1/TRBV3-2
j_gene: TRBJ1-1
d_gene: TRBD1
CDR3aa: CASSPITGGVTEAFF

v_gene: TRBV7-6
j_gene: TRBJ2-6
d_gene: NA
CDR3aa: CASSLRSRELSGANVLTF

v_gene: TRBV5-1
j_gene: TRBJ2-3
d_gene: TRBD2
CDR3aa: CASSPSGGSTDTQYF

v_gene: TRBV6-5
j_gene: TRBJ2-1
d_gene: NA
CDR3aa: CGAGLSYNEQFF

v_gene: TRBV5-1
j_gene: TRBJ1-5
d_gene: NA
CDR3aa: CASSRYSNQPQHF

v_gene: TRBV30
j_gene: TRBJ2-7
d_gene: NA
CDR3aa: CAWSGEYEQYF